A single sample gave rise to the 30 T cell receptor beta chains below, sequenced in a study of regulatory T cells in long-lasting Graves disease. Specified time point: newly diagnosed GD, antithyroid drugs for less than 3 months. Construction of the TCR library relied on RNA isolated from PBMCs. With iRepertoire HTBI primers and Arm-PCR of CDR3 regions, TCR beta libraries were built. TCRdb reprocessed the multiplex PCR reads with MiXCR, giving one entry per CDR3 protein. The profile shows more than 300,000 distinct CDR3 sequences, about 14% of them singletons. Material: peripheral blood mononuclear cells (PBMCs), obtained at new diagnosis, from a patient treated with antithyroid drugs. These receptors were obtained from a female donor with Graves disease.

This clonotype has at least ten counts. This chain joins TRBV6-1 and TRBJ2-2; possibly TRBD1 for D (6 bases). Trimming removed 9 bases from V and 4 bases from J, with 12 bases in between. The CDR3 has 13 amino acids. CDR1 is MNHNS, CDR2 SASEGT, per germline. The CDR3: CASYRVGTGELFF. The CDR3, as DNA: TGTGCCAGTTACAGGGTTGGCACCGGGGAGCTGTTTTTT.

This clonotype has a count of ten or more. This chain links TRBV11-2 with TRBJ2-5; 8 nucleotides agree with TRBD1. This CDR3 has 17 residues. V lost 1 base and J lost 3; bases outside the gene matches: 10. Germline V gives CDR1 SGHAT, CDR2 FQNNGV. In nucleotides, the CDR3 is TGTGCCAGCAGCTTAGTACCGGGACAGGTTTATGAAGAGACCCAGTACTTC. Its protein product is CASSLVPGQVYEETQYF.

This clonotype has just a few counts. The V and J genes are TRBV9 and TRBJ2-1; 8 nucleotides align to TRBD2. Germline CDR1 reads SGDLS; CDR2 reads YYNGEE. Trimming at V came to 2 bases and at J to 3 bases, leaving 10 bases not matched to a gene. The CDR3 length is 17 residues. CDR3 loop: CASSVISGSLDYNEQFF. In DNA, the CDR3 is TGTGCCAGCAGCGTCATAAGCGGGAGTCTCGACTACAATGAGCAGTTCTTC.

At least ten counts were recorded for this clonotype. The chain couples TRBV5-1 to TRBJ1-6; tentatively, D is TRBD1 (6 bases). With 0 bases removed from V and 8 bases from J, the gap between germline ends came to 18 bases. CDR3 length equals 17 residues. Per the germline V gene, CDR1 is SGHRS and CDR2 is YFSETQ. The CDR3 sequence is CASSLVVRGGVDSPLHF. CDR3 sequence (DNA): TGCGCCAGCAGCTTGGTCGTTAGGGGGGGAGTTGATTCACCCCTCCACTTT.

This clonotype was seen ten or more times. This sequence joins TRBV5-1 and TRBJ2-1; TRBD1 might be the D (6 bases). V lost 3 bases to trimming and J lost 4 bases, with 8 bases between them. This CDR3 comprises 13 residues. Germline V gene sequence: CDR1 SGHRS, CDR2 YFSETQ. The CDR3 coding sequence is TGCGCCAGCAGCTCGGACAGTTACAATGAGCAGTTCTTC. Protein: CASSSDSYNEQFF.

This clonotype was counted many times. The chain employs TRBV7-2 and TRBJ2-3, with D perhaps matching TRBD2 (5 bases). The CDR3 runs to 18 residues. With 1 base removed from V and 5 bases from J, the gap between germline ends came to 22 bases. Germline V lookup: CDR1 SGHTA, CDR2 FQGNSA. The CDR3 region has the DNA TGTGCCAGCAGCTTAGTTTATCGCGGAGGCTTAGCGAGAGATACGCAGTATTTT. It specifies CASSLVYRGGLARDTQYF.

Note on this clonotype: A read error may explain this, as a much larger clone is one base away. V gene TRBV6-5 combines with J gene TRBJ2-3; D is perhaps TRBD1 (5 bases). The DNA end favors TRBJ1-1, so the J call may be wrong. Germline V CDR1 and CDR2: MNHEY, SVGAGI. The CDR3 extends over 15 amino acids. The CDR3 DNA is TGTGCCAGCAGTTACCCTAGGGTGGGGGGCACTGAAGCTTTCTTT. It yields the protein CASSYPRVGGTEAFF.

About this clonotype itself: One end of the junction varies from germline; a read error may be responsible. The chain carries TRBV2 and TRBJ1-2; the D is unclear. CDR3 length: 14 residues. Per germline, CDR1 SNHLY and CDR2 FYNNEI. CDR3 bases: TGCGCCAGCAGTGAAGCTGGGTCCAACTATGGCTACACCTTC. As protein: CASSEAGSNYGYTF.

The rearrangement joins TRBV19 to TRBJ2-1; D call uncertain. Germline lookup yields CDR1 LNHDA and CDR2 SQIVND (reference sequence). There are 13 residues in the CDR3. The V end lost 5 bases, the J end lost 5 bases, and 10 bases lay between the germline ends. CDR3: CASSAYRDNEQFF. The CDR3 DNA follows: TGTGCCAGTAGTGCCTACAGAGACAATGAGCAGTTCTTC. The full variable domain, rest sourced from reference TRBV19 and TRBJ2-1, is DGGITQSPKYLFRKEGQNVTLSCEQNLNHDAMYWYRQDPGQGLRLIYYSQIVNDFQKGDIAEGYSVSREKKESFPLTVTSAQKNPTAFYLCASSAYRDNEQFFGPGTRLTVL.

This chain joins TRBV20-1 and TRBJ1-2, with 7 bases identical to TRBD1. The germline gives CDR1 DFQATT, CDR2 SNEGSKA (reference sequence). Germline trimming cut 2 bases from V and 2 bases from J; bases unmatched to any gene: 5. The CDR3 consists of 14 residues. Here the CDR3 DNA reads TGCAGTGCTAGATCCCCGACAGGGAACTATGGCTACACCTTC. Translation gives CSARSPTGNYGYTF.

This clonotype was seen many times. The chain is built from TRBV20-1 and TRBJ2-5, with 7 bases lining up with TRBD2. V shed 1 base, J shed 0 bases, and the junction held 5 bases outside the gene matches. The CDR3 has 15 residues. CDR1 is DFQATT, CDR2 SNEGSKA, per germline (reference sequence). The CDR3 region is CSARAGLGYQETQYF. The DNA of the CDR3 is TGCAGTGCTAGAGCAGGACTAGGTTACCAAGAGACCCAGTACTTC.

This clonotype is a singleton in its sample. This chain joins TRBV12-3 or TRBV12-4 and TRBJ2-1; 8 bases agree with TRBD1. The CDR3 runs to 15 residues. With 6 bases clipped from V and 8 bases from J, the junction kept 12 bases outside the gene matches. CDR3 region: CASRPTGGQYDEQFF. The CDR3 coding sequence is TGTGCCAGCAGACCTACAGGGGGACAGTACGATGAGCAGTTCTTC.

The sample holds many counts of this clonotype. The genes are TRBV6-5 and TRBJ2-2; 8 nucleotides align to TRBD1. The CDR3 consists of 15 residues. Unmatched junction bases numbered 1, after V lost 3 bases and J lost 1 base. Germline V lookup: CDR1 MNHEY, CDR2 SVGAGI. DNA of the CDR3: TGTGCCAGCAGTTATGGGACAGGGAACACCGGGGAGCTGTTTTTT. Translating it yields CASSYGTGNTGELFF.

This clonotype appeared many times. V is TRBV12-3 or TRBV12-4 and J is TRBJ1-2, with 8 bases aligning to TRBD1. J gave up 8 bases and V 5 bases, and 13 bases lay outside the gene matches. The CDR3 covers 15 residues. CDR3 amino acids: CASSQRLPGGRGYTF. In nucleotides, the CDR3 is TGTGCCAGCAGTCAACGATTACCAGGGGGCCGGGGCTACACCTTC.

At least ten counts were recorded for this clonotype. The genes are TRBV7-9 and TRBJ2-7; TRBD2 matches 9 bases. The CDR3 loop spans 15 amino acids. V shed 5 bases and J 5 bases; nucleotides not matched to a gene: 10. CDR1 SEHNR and CDR2 FQNEAQ come from the germline V gene (reference sequence). CDR3 sequence reads: CASSALAGVSHEQYF. CDR3 sequence (DNA): TGTGCCAGCAGCGCCTTAGCGGGAGTGAGCCACGAGCAGTACTTC.

The sample holds many counts of this clonotype. CDR3 nucleotides: TGCGCCAGCAGCTTGGGGTCGGCTAACTATGGCTACACCTTC. Translated: CASSLGSANYGYTF. The J gene is TRBJ1-2, the V gene TRBV5-1; D ambiguous. CDR3 size: 14 residues. Germline CDR1 reads SGHRS; CDR2 reads YFSETQ. Trimming stripped 0 bases from V and 0 bases from J, with 6 bases between.

The chain is built from TRBV9 and TRBJ2-2, with D possibly being TRBD1 (5 bases). The ends were cut back, 6 bases at V and 4 bases at J, with 16 bases in the middle. CDR1 is SGDLS, CDR2 YYNGEE, per germline. This CDR3 spans 15 amino acids. The CDR3 sequence is CASMRSPGRTGELFF. DNA for the CDR3: TGTGCCAGCATGCGATCACCAGGGCGCACCGGGGAGCTGTTTTTT.

This clonotype was counted ten times or more. The chain is built from TRBV2 and TRBJ1-3, with D maybe TRBD1 (5 bases). Trimming shortened V by 2 bases and J by 1 base, and 9 bases separated the two germline ends. The CDR3 contains 15 residues. Germline CDR1 reads SNHLY; CDR2 reads FYNNEI. The CDR3 is CASSETKGSGNTIYF. For the CDR3, the DNA is TGTGCCAGCAGTGAAACGAAGGGGTCTGGAAACACCATATATTTT.

This clonotype was found many times. The chain is built from TRBV20-1 and TRBJ2-3, with 9 nucleotides matching TRBD1. Germline lookup yields CDR1 DFQATT and CDR2 SNEGSKA (reference sequence). The CDR3 runs to 15 residues. V lost 3 bases to trimming and J lost 4 bases; unmatched junction nucleotides: 8. The CDR3 protein is CSARSWGQGPDTQYF. The DNA for the CDR3 is TGCAGTGCTAGGAGCTGGGGACAGGGACCAGATACGCAGTATTTT.

This clonotype was observed many times. The CDR3 here is CASSLVGGAGYNEQFF. The CDR3 nucleotides read TGCGCCAGCAGCTTGGTGGGGGGGGCCGGTTACAATGAGCAGTTCTTC. This sequence joins TRBV5-1 and TRBJ2-1; perhaps TRBD2 as D (7 bases). The CDR3 length is 16 residues. V lost 0 bases and J 4 bases, leaving 14 bases between the germline ends. Germline V gives CDR1 SGHRS, CDR2 YFSETQ.

This sequence joins TRBV2 and TRBJ2-7, with TRBD1 as a possible D gene (6 bases). Per germline, CDR1 SNHLY and CDR2 FYNNEI. The CDR3 length is 13 residues. V lost 1 base to trimming and J lost 2 bases, with 6 bases between them. CDR3 protein: CASSEEGAYEQYF. The CDR3 nucleotides read TGTGCCAGCAGTGAAGAGGGGGCCTACGAGCAGTACTTC.

The V call is TRBV19, the J call TRBJ1-1, with D maybe TRBD1 (5 bases). The CDR3 length is 14 residues. Germline loops: CDR1 LNHDA, CDR2 SQIVND (reference sequence). Trimming took off 3 bases at V and 0 bases at J, with 8 bases between the two ends. CDR3 loop: CASSIPGLNTEAFF. Written as DNA, the CDR3 is TGTGCCAGTAGTATTCCAGGGCTGAACACTGAAGCTTTCTTT.

This clonotype was detected only a few times. The chain uses TRBV6-1 and TRBJ2-3; 13 bases match TRBD2. The CDR3 spans 16 residues. The V gene end was trimmed by 6 bases and the J gene end by 5 bases; junction bases not matched to a gene: 8. Germline V gene data show CDR1 as MNHNS and CDR2 as SASEGT. The CDR3 sequence is CASRDPGLAGIDTQYF. The CDR3 nucleotides are TGTGCCAGCAGGGACCCGGGACTAGCGGGGATAGATACGCAGTATTTT.

This clonotype has a handful of counts. The DNA of the CDR3 is TGCGCCAGCAGCCAAGGGCCGGGAGAGACCCAGTACTTC. Translation: CASSQGPGETQYF. The V gene is TRBV4-1, the J gene TRBJ2-5; D gene unclear. Per germline, CDR1 MGHRA and CDR2 YSYEKL. CDR3 length: 13 amino acids. V was cut by 1 base and J by 4 bases, with 7 bases left in between.

This clonotype was found many times. This chain uses TRBV5-1 with TRBJ2-7; D call uncertain. V lost 5 bases, J lost 1 base, and 10 bases lay in between. The germline V gene has CDR1 SGHRS and CDR2 YFSETQ. This CDR3 is built from 13 residues. CDR3: CASSLKGSYEQYF. The CDR3, as DNA: TGCGCCAGCAGTTTGAAGGGATCCTACGAGCAGTACTTC.

This clonotype was recorded at least ten times. This chain connects TRBV12-3 or TRBV12-4 to TRBJ2-3; TRBD1 matches 8 bases. This CDR3 spans 15 amino acids. The ends lost 4 bases at V and 6 bases at J; junction bases unmatched: 9. CDR3: CASSSPQGAGDTQYF. The CDR3 DNA is TGTGCCAGCAGTTCCCCCCAGGGGGCTGGTGATACGCAGTATTTT.

There are a few counts of this clonotype. The CDR3 coding sequence is TGTGCCAGCAGCCGGAAGACAGGGCTGCAATCGAACACCGGGGAGCTGTTTTTT. Translating it yields CASSRKTGLQSNTGELFF. This chain links TRBV5-4 with TRBJ2-2, with 7 bases aligning to TRBD1. This CDR3 region has 18 residues. Germline V gives CDR1 SGHNT, CDR2 YYREEE (reference sequence). The V segment lost 4 bases and the J segment 0 bases; nucleotides outside the gene matches: 12. The full variable domain, rest sourced from reference TRBV5-4 and TRBJ2-2, is ETGVTQSPTHLIKTRGQQVTLRCSSQSGHNTVSWYQQALGQGPQFIFQYYREEENGRGNFPPRFSGLQFPNYSSELNVNALELDDSALYLCASSRKTGLQSNTGELFFGEGSRLTVL.

In regard to this clonotype: This sequence is one base from a far larger clone and is likely a read error. This chain connects TRBV2 to TRBJ2-7; D tentatively fits TRBD1 or TRBD2 (7 bases each). The CDR3 consists of 15 residues. V was trimmed by 5 bases and J by 7 bases, leaving 21 bases between them. CDR1 and CDR2 from the germline V gene are SNHLY and FYNNEI. DNA of the CDR3: TGTGCCAGCAGTCGACAGGGAGGGTCCTACAATGAGCAGTACTTC. Translating gives CASSRQGGSYNEQYF.

This clonotype was detected ten times or more. The chain recombines TRBV2 with TRBJ1-4; tentative D call: TRBD1 (5 bases). CDR3 length: 13 amino acids. V lost 8 bases to trimming and J lost 0 bases, with 7 bases between them. Germline V CDR1 and CDR2: SNHLY, FYNNEI. The CDR3 DNA sequence: TGTGCCAGCCGAGGGGCAACTAATGAAAAACTGTTTTTT. Amino acids: CASRGATNEKLFF.

This clonotype was seen only a few times. V is TRBV20-1 and J is TRBJ2-3, with D uncertain. The V gene's germline CDR1 is DFQATT and CDR2 SNEGSKA (reference sequence). The CDR3 extends over 10 amino acids. With 5 bases removed from V and 6 bases from J, the gap between germline ends came to 6 bases. CDR3 residues: CSAGVDTQYF. The CDR3 bases are TGCAGTGCTGGAGTGGATACGCAGTATTTT.